The 14 T cell receptor beta chains listed next were all sequenced from one sample in a study of blood T cell repertoires in COVID-19. TCRdb's copy holds only in-frame clones and misses some; the assay was immunoSEQ multiplex PCR. The data hold about 120,000 clones, with over 75% observed a single time. The sequencing sample was made of peripheral blood. The source is a man aged 55 to 69 with acute or convalescent COVID-19.

The V call is TRBV6-7, the J call TRBJ1-4, with no clear D. TRBV6-7 belongs to the ORF category, with a function that is uncertain. With 7 bases removed from V and 7 bases from J, the gap between germline ends came to 25 bases. There are 17 residues in the CDR3. CDR3 sequence reads: CASTRSAGFERGEKLFF. CDR3 DNA: TGTGCCAGCACCCGATCCGCTGGGTTCGAGCGAGGTGAAAAACTGTTTTTT.

J is TRBJ2-1 and V is TRBV29-1, with TRBD1 identical over 10 bases. The germline V gene has CDR1 SQVTM and CDR2 ANQGSEA. V shed 0 bases and J 8 bases; nucleotides not matched to a gene: 7. This CDR3 region has 15 residues. CDR3 nucleotide sequence: TGCAGCGTTGAAGATCGGCGACAGGGGGCAGATGAGCAGTTCTTC. Translating it yields CSVEDRRQGADEQFF.

The chain carries TRBV4-2 and TRBJ1-6; 7 bases match TRBD1. Germline CDR1 LGHNA, CDR2 YNFKEQ. CDR3 length equals 15 residues. V was pared by 4 bases and J by 8 bases, with 8 bases of the junction left unmatched. In DNA form, the CDR3 reads TGTGCCAGCAGCCTCAGACAGGGTCAGGATTCACCCCTCCACTTT. Its translation is CASSLRQGQDSPLHF.

J is TRBJ1-1 and V is TRBV7-3, with D hard to call. Trimming took 6 bases from V and 4 from J, leaving 9 bases between them. The CDR3 extends over 12 amino acids. In germline, CDR1 is SGHTA, CDR2 FQGTGA. The CDR3 DNA follows: TGTGCCAGCAGGTCGTCGAGCACTGAAGCTTTCTTT. Translated: CASRSSSTEAFF.

CDR3 residues: CASSILAGDSGEQFF. The CDR3, as DNA: TGTGCCAGTAGTATACTAGCGGGGGACTCAGGGGAGCAGTTCTTC. The chain links TRBV19 to TRBJ2-1; TRBD2 aligns across 10 bases. The CDR3 has 15 residues. The germline gives CDR1 LNHDA, CDR2 SQIVND (reference sequence). V trimming: 2 bases; J trimming: 10 bases; junction bases outside the gene matches: 8. The variable domain in full, completed from reference TRBV19 and TRBJ2-1, reads DGGITQSPKYLFRKEGQNVTLSCEQNLNHDAMYWYRQDPGQGLRLIYYSQIVNDFQKGDIAEGYSVSREKKESFPLTVTSAQKNPTAFYLCASSILAGDSGEQFFGPGTRLTVL.

The gene calls are TRBV27 and TRBJ2-7; 11 bases are shared with TRBD2. This CDR3 comprises 14 residues. From germline, CDR1 is MNHEY and CDR2 SMNVEV (reference sequence). V shed 4 bases and J 1 base; nucleotides not matched to a gene: 0. CDR3 in amino acids: CASSSSGGSYEQYF. The CDR3 region has the DNA TGTGCCAGCAGTTCTAGCGGGGGGTCCTACGAGCAGTACTTC.

This clone was picked up a small number of times. The V gene is TRBV5-4, the J gene TRBJ2-7; possible D gene TRBD2, 5 bases. This CDR3 is 14 amino acids long. The germline V and J ends were trimmed by 4 bases and 0 bases, with 11 bases remaining between them. Per the germline V gene, CDR1 is SGHNT and CDR2 is YYREEE (reference sequence). CDR3 DNA sequence: TGTGCCAGCAGCCGTCGAGAGGGCTCCTACGAGCAGTACTTC. Its translation: CASSRREGSYEQYF.

The CDR3 nucleotides are TGTGCCAGCGCCGGGACAGTCTATCACGACGCAAATTCACCCCTCCACTTT. Its protein is CASAGTVYHDANSPLHF. The gene calls are TRBV28 and TRBJ1-6, with 7 bases matching TRBD1. Germline lookup yields CDR1 MDHEN and CDR2 SYDVKM. V lost 8 bases to trimming and J lost 7 bases; unmatched junction nucleotides: 17. This CDR3 is built from 17 residues.

This clone occurred once. The chain carries TRBV5-1 and TRBJ1-1; D gene unclear. The CDR3 runs to 15 residues. CDR1 is SGHRS and CDR2 is YFSETQ in the germline V gene. V lost 4 bases and J lost 0, with 13 bases in between. In nucleotides, the CDR3 is TGCGCCAGCAGCGTCAGAGGGTTGGTGAACACTGAAGCTTTCTTT. This gives the protein CASSVRGLVNTEAFF.

This clone has a handful of counts. The chain links TRBV2 to TRBJ2-3; D possibly corresponds to TRBD2 (6 bases). The length of the CDR3 is 11 residues. Germline loops: CDR1 SNHLY, CDR2 FYNNEI. V was cut by 11 bases and J by 8 bases, with 14 bases left in between. CDR3 region: CAAGPGGTQYF. CDR3 DNA sequence: TGTGCCGCTGGGCCCGGGGGTACGCAGTATTTT.

Comment on this clone: This sample also contains other DNA sequences that code for the same CDR3. CDR3 DNA: TGCGCCAGCAGCCAAGATTCCCCCAGCTACAATGAGCAGTTCTTC. Translation: CASSQDSPSYNEQFF. J is TRBJ2-1 and V is TRBV4-1; no clear D gene. Trimming cost V 0 bases and J 3 bases, with 9 bases left between them. This CDR3 has 15 residues. In germline, CDR1 is MGHRA, CDR2 YSYEKL.

CDR3 DNA sequence: TGTGCCATCACCCAGACAGGGGATGATCATACGCAGTATTTT. This codes for CAITQTGDDHTQYF. The rearrangement uses TRBV10-3 and TRBJ2-3, with 8 bases matching TRBD1. Looked up from germline, CDR1 is ENHRY and CDR2 is SYGVKD. V lost 7 bases, J lost 7 bases, and 10 bases stayed unmatched. The CDR3 is made up of 14 amino acids.

This chain connects TRBV28 to TRBJ2-2, with 14 bases identical to TRBD2. CDR1 and CDR2 from the germline V gene are MDHEN and SYDVKM. The CDR3 has 20 residues. Trimming removed 4 bases from V and 4 bases from J; junction bases left unmatched: 14. CDR3 nucleotide sequence: TGTGCCAGCAGTTCCGGTGGACTAGCGGGAGGCCCTGGTGGCACCGGGGAGCTGTTTTTT. Encoded protein: CASSSGGLAGGPGGTGELFF.

The table lists this clone with a count of one. The chain uses TRBV9 and TRBJ2-7, with D uncertain. Trimming cost V 4 bases and J 2 bases, with 7 bases left between them. In germline, CDR1 is SGDLS, CDR2 YYNGEE. The CDR3 spans 12 residues. CDR3 bases: TGTGCCAGCAGCCCGGGTACCTACGAGCAGTACTTC. Protein sequence: CASSPGTYEQYF.